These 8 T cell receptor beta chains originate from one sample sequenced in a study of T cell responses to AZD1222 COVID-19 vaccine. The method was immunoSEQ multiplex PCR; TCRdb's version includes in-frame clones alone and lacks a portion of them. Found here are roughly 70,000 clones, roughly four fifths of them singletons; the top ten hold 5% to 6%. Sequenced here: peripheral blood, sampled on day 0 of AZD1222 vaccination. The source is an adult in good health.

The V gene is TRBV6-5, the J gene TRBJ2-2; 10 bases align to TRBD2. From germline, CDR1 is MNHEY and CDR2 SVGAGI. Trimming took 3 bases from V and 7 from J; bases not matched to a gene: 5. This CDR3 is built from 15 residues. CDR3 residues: CASSYSSGSHGELFF. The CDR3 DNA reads TGTGCCAGCAGTTATTCTAGCGGGAGCCACGGGGAGCTGTTTTTT.

The CDR3 coding sequence is TGTGCCACCAGTGACTCCGGACAGGGGGCTACCGGGGAGCTGTTTTTT. Amino acid sequence: CATSDSGQGATGELFF. The chain is built from TRBV24-1 and TRBJ2-2, with TRBD1 matching over 11 bases. The CDR3 loop spans 16 amino acids. Germline CDR1 reads KGHDR; CDR2 reads SFDVKD. After removal of 4 bases from V and 5 bases from J, the junction contained 5 bases not matched to a gene.

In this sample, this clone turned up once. This CDR3 is CASSYGYGYTF. The CDR3 DNA sequence: TGTGCCAGCAGTTACGGTTATGGCTACACCTTC. The chain carries TRBV6-5 and TRBJ1-2; D ambiguous. This CDR3 has 11 residues. Germline CDR1 is MNHEY and CDR2 is SVGAGI. The V and J ends lost 2 bases and 5 bases respectively, with 3 bases between them.

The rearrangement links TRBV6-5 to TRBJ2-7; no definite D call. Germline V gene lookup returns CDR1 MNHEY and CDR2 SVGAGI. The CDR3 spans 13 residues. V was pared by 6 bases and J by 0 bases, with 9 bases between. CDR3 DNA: TGTGCCAGCAGGATTAGGGACTCCTACGAGCAGTACTTC. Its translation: CASRIRDSYEQYF.

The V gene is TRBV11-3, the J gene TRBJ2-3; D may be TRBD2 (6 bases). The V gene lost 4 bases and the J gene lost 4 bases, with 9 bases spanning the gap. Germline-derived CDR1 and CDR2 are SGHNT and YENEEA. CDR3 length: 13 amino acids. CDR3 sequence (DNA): TGTGCCAGCAGCTCGCTAGCGTCAGATACGCAGTATTTT. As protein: CASSSLASDTQYF.

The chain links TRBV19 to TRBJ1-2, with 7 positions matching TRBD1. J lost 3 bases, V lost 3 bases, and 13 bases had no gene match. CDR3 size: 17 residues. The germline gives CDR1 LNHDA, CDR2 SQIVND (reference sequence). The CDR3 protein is CASSIPGTALIYYGYTF. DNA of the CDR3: TGTGCCAGTAGTATCCCCGGGACAGCTTTAATTTACTATGGCTACACCTTC. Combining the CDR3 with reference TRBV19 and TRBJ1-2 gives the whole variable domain DGGITQSPKYLFRKEGQNVTLSCEQNLNHDAMYWYRQDPGQGLRLIYYSQIVNDFQKGDIAEGYSVSREKKESFPLTVTSAQKNPTAFYLCASSIPGTALIYYGYTFGSGTRLTVV.

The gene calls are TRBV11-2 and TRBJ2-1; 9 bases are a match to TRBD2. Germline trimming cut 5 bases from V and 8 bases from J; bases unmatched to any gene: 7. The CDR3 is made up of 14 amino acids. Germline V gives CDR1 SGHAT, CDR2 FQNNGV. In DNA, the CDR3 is TGTGCCAGCAGCCCCGAGAGGACTAGCGATGAGCAGTTCTTC. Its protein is CASSPERTSDEQFF.

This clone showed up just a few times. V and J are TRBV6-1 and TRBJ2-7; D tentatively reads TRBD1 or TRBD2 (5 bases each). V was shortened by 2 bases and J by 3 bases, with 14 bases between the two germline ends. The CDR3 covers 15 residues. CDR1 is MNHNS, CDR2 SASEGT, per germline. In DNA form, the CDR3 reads TGTGCCAGCAGTGAATGGTGGGGGATCGGCTACGAGCAGTACTTC. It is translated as CASSEWWGIGYEQYF.